The 4 T cell receptor beta chains presented below share a single source sample, sequenced in a study of CD8 T cells in ankylosing spondylitis. TCRdb independently ran MiXCR on the 5' RACE reads; one entry per CDR3 protein. The repertoire holds about 27,000 distinct CDR3 sequences, with 7.9% as singletons. The source material was blood. The receptors here all came from a male donor with ankylosing spondylitis or in good health (not recorded which).

As concerns this clonotype: At one of its ends the junction is not consistent with the germline gene, which may arise from a read error. The J gene is TRBJ2-5, the V gene TRBV7-7; D gene uncertain. Germline V CDR1 and CDR2: SSHAT, FNYEAQ (reference sequence). The CDR3 is 15 amino acids. CDR3 residues: CASSLGVGAQETQYF. CDR3 DNA sequence: TGTGCTAGCAGCTTAGGTGTCGGAGCACAAGAGACCCAGTACTTC.

This clonotype was counted a few times. CDR3 sequence: CASSLPGSSGANVLTF. The CDR3 bases are TGTGCCAGCAGCCTTCCAGGGAGTTCTGGGGCCAACGTCCTGACTTTC. The V and J genes are TRBV7-3 and TRBJ2-6; possibly TRBD1 or TRBD2 for D (5 bases each). The CDR3 is 16 amino acids. Germline V CDR1 and CDR2: SGHTA, FQGTGA. The V gene lost 5 bases and the J gene lost 1 base, with 12 bases spanning the gap.

This clonotype showed up just a few times. The chain employs TRBV7-9 and TRBJ1-4; D may be TRBD1 (6 bases). Trimming left V 6 bases short and J 8 bases short, with 19 bases between. This CDR3 has 15 residues. Germline CDR1 reads SEHNR; CDR2 reads FQNEAQ (reference sequence). The CDR3 is CASSPGRGADEKLFF. In nucleotides, the CDR3 is TGTGCCAGCAGTCCAGGTCGGGGGGCCGACGAAAAACTGTTTTTT.

This clonotype has only a few counts. V usage is TRBV20-1 and J usage is TRBJ2-1; D call uncertain. The CDR3 is made up of 11 amino acids. Trimming pared 0 bases from V and 9 bases from J, leaving 6 bases between. CDR1 is DFQATT, CDR2 SNEGSKA, per germline (reference sequence). DNA of the CDR3: TGCAGTGCTAGAGATCTTGGTGAGCAGTTCTTC. Translated, it gives CSARDLGEQFF.